The 13 T cell receptor beta chains presented below share a single source sample, sequenced in a study of blood T cell repertoires in COVID-19. Here immunoSEQ multiplex PCR was the method, and the copy in TCRdb shows in-frame clones only, minus some. In the table there are 300,000 to 350,000 clones, 75% to 95% of which are singletons. Sequenced input: peripheral blood. Every receptor here comes from a woman in her thirties with COVID-19, enrolled during active disease.

The chain employs TRBV10-3 and TRBJ2-7, with D possibly being TRBD1 (6 bases). In germline, CDR1 is ENHRY, CDR2 SYGVKD. Trimming took off 2 bases at V and 5 bases at J, with 16 bases between the two ends. CDR3 length equals 15 residues. The CDR3 reads CAISEPGTSNHEQYF. The CDR3 DNA reads TGTGCCATCAGTGAGCCAGGGACAAGTAATCACGAGCAGTACTTC.

This sequence joins TRBV6-5 and TRBJ2-1; 13 bases line up with TRBD2. This CDR3 has 16 residues. Per germline, CDR1 MNHEY and CDR2 SVGAGI. The junction had 8 bases not matched to a gene; V was cut back by 4 bases and J by 8 bases. The CDR3: CASSSRTSGSRYEQFF. As DNA, the CDR3 is TGTGCCAGCAGTTCACGGACTAGCGGGAGTAGATATGAGCAGTTCTTC.

This chain uses TRBV6-4 with TRBJ1-5; no definite D call. The CDR3 extends over 13 amino acids. The germline gives CDR1 MRHNA, CDR2 SNTAGT. Trimming left V 8 bases short and J 4 bases short, with 12 bases between. The CDR3 DNA follows: TGTGCCAGCGCCCGGGGTCCTAATCAGCCCCAGCATTTT. Translated: CASARGPNQPQHF.

The chain is built from TRBV24-1 and TRBJ2-3; 10 bases are shared with TRBD2. Trimming cost V 4 bases and J 5 bases; bases outside gene matches: 11. The CDR3 has 17 amino acids. CDR1 and CDR2 (germline): KGHDR, SFDVKD. The CDR3 DNA sequence: TGTGCCACCAGTGACCCATCCCCGGGACTAGCGAGAGATACGCAGTATTTT. Its protein is CATSDPSPGLARDTQYF.

The chain recombines TRBV27 with TRBJ2-7, with 10 bases that match TRBD1. Trimming at V came to 5 bases and at J to 4 bases, leaving 5 bases not matched to a gene. The CDR3 has 14 amino acids. From germline, CDR1 is MNHEY and CDR2 SMNVEV (reference sequence). CDR3 nucleotide sequence: TGTGCCAGCAGTGCCGGGACAGGGGCATACGAGCAGTACTTC. This codes for CASSAGTGAYEQYF.

This sequence joins TRBV4-1 and TRBJ2-7; 8 positions match TRBD2. This CDR3 spans 16 amino acids. V lost 1 base to trimming and J lost 5 bases; unmatched junction nucleotides: 10. The V gene's germline CDR1 is MGHRA and CDR2 YSYEKL. CDR3 loop: CASSQGAGAKAHEQYF. CDR3 sequence (DNA): TGCGCCAGCAGCCAAGGAGCGGGGGCCAAGGCTCACGAGCAGTACTTC.

This chain connects TRBV9 to TRBJ1-1; 7 bases match TRBD1. This CDR3 comprises 14 residues. Per germline, CDR1 SGDLS and CDR2 YYNGEE. Trimming at V came to 0 bases and at J to 4 bases, leaving 3 bases not matched to a gene. CDR3 region: CASSVEAGGTEAFF. Here the CDR3 DNA reads TGTGCCAGCAGCGTAGAGGCAGGGGGCACTGAAGCTTTCTTT. The whole variable domain, filled in from reference TRBV9 and TRBJ1-1, reads DSGVTQTPKHLITATGQRVTLRCSPRSGDLSVYWYQQSLDQGLQFLIQYYNGEERAKGNILERFSAQQFPDLHSELNLSSLELGDSALYFCASSVEAGGTEAFFGQGTRLTVV.

The chain employs TRBV13 and TRBJ2-7; TRBD2 agrees at 11 bases. The CDR3 runs to 14 residues. Germline CDR1 is PRHDT and CDR2 is FYEKMQ (reference sequence). Trimming removed 5 bases from V and 2 bases from J; junction bases left unmatched: 2. The CDR3: CASSQGLAAYEQYF. The CDR3 bases are TGTGCCAGCAGCCAGGGACTAGCGGCCTACGAGCAGTACTTC.

V usage is TRBV5-4 and J usage is TRBJ2-5; D is perhaps TRBD2 (7 bases). Trimming cost V 0 bases and J 7 bases, with 16 bases left between them. The CDR3 runs 15 residues. Germline V gene data show CDR1 as SGHNT and CDR2 as YYREEE (reference sequence). CDR3 loop: CASSLATGPGGTQYF. In nucleotides, the CDR3 is TGTGCCAGCAGCTTGGCGACAGGTCCGGGGGGGACCCAGTACTTC.

The chain joins TRBV28 to TRBJ2-3; D gene unclear. CDR1 and CDR2 from the germline V gene are MDHEN and SYDVKM. The CDR3 length is 15 residues. Trimming pared 6 bases from V and 1 base from J, leaving 14 bases between. CDR3 in DNA: TGTGCCAGCAGCCCCCCCCGTTCGGGCACAGATACGCAGTATTTT. The encoded protein is CASSPPRSGTDTQYF.

V is TRBV7-2 and J is TRBJ1-1, with TRBD1 identical over 11 bases. Germline-derived CDR1 and CDR2 are SGHTA and FQGNSA. After removal of 1 base from V and 0 bases from J, the junction contained 4 bases not matched to a gene. The CDR3 is 17 amino acids. CDR3 bases: TGTGCCAGCAGCTTAGGTGGGACAGGGGGGATGAACACTGAAGCTTTCTTT. Its protein product is CASSLGGTGGMNTEAFF.

The chain carries TRBV5-1 and TRBJ1-4; TRBD1 matches at 7 bases. This CDR3 is built from 19 residues. Germline V lookup: CDR1 SGHRS, CDR2 YFSETQ. J lost 7 bases, V lost 3 bases, and 21 bases had no gene match. The CDR3 spells CASSSRDLYQGGQSEKLFF. DNA of the CDR3: TGCGCCAGCAGCTCGCGCGACCTCTATCAGGGGGGTCAAAGTGAAAAACTGTTTTTT.

The CDR3 spells CASTRGVLGGYTF. The CDR3, as DNA: TGTGCCAGCACCCGGGGAGTTTTAGGGGGCTACACCTTC. This chain joins TRBV28 and TRBJ1-2; D gene unclear. This CDR3 is built from 13 residues. The germline CDR1 and CDR2 sequences are MDHEN and SYDVKM. The ends were cut back, 7 bases at V and 8 bases at J, with 17 bases in the middle.